The clone carrying this T cell receptor beta chain showed up many times. Its antigen is as yet unknown. Donors were nominally healthy when sampled, though unrecorded immune exposures were likely. The PCR was carried out with 60 Vbeta primers and 13 Jbeta primers. Profiling relied on immunoSEQ multiplex PCR, and the TCRdb table lists in-frame clones only, not all of them. The sample holds over 150,000 clones; roughly 82% are singletons and the top ten take around 11%. This specimen comes from a study of cytomegalovirus exposure and HLA in healthy donors. General study results and limits: In a later analysis, V- and J-gene trimming of beta chains associated with a DCLRE1C missense variant, replicated independently. Among CMV-associated TCR beta chains, most appeared HLA-restricted in a later analysis.

Germline assignment: CDR1 LGHNA and CDR2 YSLEER. The CDR3 contains 14 residues. V gave up 4 bases and J gave up 9 bases, with 13 bases separating them. The sequenced material came from PBMCs. This sequence was found in a man in his forties or fifties in good health and CMV-seropositive. V and J are TRBV4-3 and TRBJ1-6; D is unclear. CDR3 amino acids: CASSPGRELSPLHF. CDR3 nucleotide sequence: TGCGCCAGCAGCCCCGGGCGGGAACTTTCACCCCTCCACTTT.